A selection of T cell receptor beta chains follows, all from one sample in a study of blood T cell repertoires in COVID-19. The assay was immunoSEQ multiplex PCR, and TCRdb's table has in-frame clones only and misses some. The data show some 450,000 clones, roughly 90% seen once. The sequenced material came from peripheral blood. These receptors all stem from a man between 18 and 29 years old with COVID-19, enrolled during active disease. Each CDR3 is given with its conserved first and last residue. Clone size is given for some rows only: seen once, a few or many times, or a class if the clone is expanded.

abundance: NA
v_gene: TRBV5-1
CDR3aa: CASSLDRVFGYTF

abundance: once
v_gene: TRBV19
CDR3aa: CASSTVDSRTDTQYF

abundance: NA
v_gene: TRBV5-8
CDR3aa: CASSPRDRGLAQHF

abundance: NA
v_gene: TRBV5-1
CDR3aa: CASSTPGDRGRNYGYTF

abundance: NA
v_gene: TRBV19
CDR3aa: CASSMRDRVNSPLHF

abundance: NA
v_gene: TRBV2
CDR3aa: CASSRRQGGNTIYF

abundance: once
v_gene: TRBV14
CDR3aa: CASSQEGRLAGGPDEQYF

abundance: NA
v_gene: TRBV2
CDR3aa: CASSSSGGSYEQYF

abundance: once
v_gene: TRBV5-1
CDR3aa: CASSSGLAQETQYF

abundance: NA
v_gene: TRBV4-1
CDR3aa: CASSQVVSSGTDTQYF

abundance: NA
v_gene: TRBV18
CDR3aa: CASSRRTSGSRDIQYF

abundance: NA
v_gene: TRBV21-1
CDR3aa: CASSLEECHDYEQYF

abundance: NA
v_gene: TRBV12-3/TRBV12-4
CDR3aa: CASRHRGTTEAFF

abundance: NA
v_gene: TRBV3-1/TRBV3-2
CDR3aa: CASSHRDRGRYGYTF

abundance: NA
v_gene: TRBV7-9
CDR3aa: CASSLAREKLFF

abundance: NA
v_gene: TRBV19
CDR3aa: CASSIRASNTEAFF

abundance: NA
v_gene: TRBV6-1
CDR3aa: CASSEYSYGGNEQFF

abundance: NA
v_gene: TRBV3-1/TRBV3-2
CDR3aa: CASSQAVSYNEQFF

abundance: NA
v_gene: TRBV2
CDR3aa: CASTGGSYNEQFF

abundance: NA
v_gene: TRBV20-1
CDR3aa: CSASRRGNQPQHF

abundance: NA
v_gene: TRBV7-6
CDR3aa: CASSQLVVAGGQETQYF

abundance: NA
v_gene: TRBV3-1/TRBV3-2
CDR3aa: CASSELAVPYEQYF

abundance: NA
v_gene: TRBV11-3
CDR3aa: CASTPEPSGSAYNEQFF

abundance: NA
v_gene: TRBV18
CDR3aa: CASSPTATGNNSPLHF

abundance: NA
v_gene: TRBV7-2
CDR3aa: CASSRGSQYF

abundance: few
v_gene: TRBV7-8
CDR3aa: CASSPGQLNSNQPQHF

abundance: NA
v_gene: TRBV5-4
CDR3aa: CASSLVSSGRGVQYF

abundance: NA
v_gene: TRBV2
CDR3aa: CASRAETRMADTQYF

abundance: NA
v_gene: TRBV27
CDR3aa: CASSSVDRNYYEQYF